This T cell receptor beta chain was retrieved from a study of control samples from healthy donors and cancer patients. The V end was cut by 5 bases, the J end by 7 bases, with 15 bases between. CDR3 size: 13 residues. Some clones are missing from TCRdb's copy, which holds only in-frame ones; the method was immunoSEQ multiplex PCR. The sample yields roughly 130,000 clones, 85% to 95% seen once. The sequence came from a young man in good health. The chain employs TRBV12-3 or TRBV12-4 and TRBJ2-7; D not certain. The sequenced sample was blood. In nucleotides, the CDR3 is TGTGCCAGCAGTCTATTCAGCGTAAGGGAGCAGTACTTC. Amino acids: CASSLFSVREQYF.